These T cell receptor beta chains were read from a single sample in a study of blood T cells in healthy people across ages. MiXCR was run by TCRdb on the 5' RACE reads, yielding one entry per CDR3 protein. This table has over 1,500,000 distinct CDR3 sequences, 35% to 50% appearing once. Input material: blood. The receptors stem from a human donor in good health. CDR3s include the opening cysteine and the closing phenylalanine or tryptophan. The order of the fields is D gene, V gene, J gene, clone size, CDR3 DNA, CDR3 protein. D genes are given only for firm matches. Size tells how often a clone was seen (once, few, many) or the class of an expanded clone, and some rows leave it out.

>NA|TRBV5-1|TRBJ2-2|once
TGCGCCAGCAGCCGCGTCTCAGGGGACACCGGGGAGCTGTTTTTT
CASSRVSGDTGELFF
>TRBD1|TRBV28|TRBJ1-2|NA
TGTGCCAGCAGTCCCATGGCAGGGGGGAGGTATTCTGTCTATGGCTACACCTTC
CASSPMAGGRYSVYGYTF
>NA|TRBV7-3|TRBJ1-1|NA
TGTGCCAGCAGCTTGCCGGACACTGAAGCTTTCTTT
CASSLPDTEAFF
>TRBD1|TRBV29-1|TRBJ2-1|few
TGCAGCGTTGAGAACGACAGGGCCCTCTACAATGAGCAGTTCTTC
CSVENDRALYNEQFF
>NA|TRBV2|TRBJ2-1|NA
TGTGCCAGCAGTTCCATTGGACGAGCGGATGAGCAGTTCTTC
CASSSIGRADEQFF
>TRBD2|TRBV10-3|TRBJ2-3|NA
TGTGCCAGCACCCCTGCGAGGCTAGCGGGAGATACGCAGTATTTT
CASTPARLAGDTQYF
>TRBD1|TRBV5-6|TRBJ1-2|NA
TGTGCCAGCAGCTTGTATGCGACAGGGGGCTCCTCTGGGTATGGCTACACCTTC
CASSLYATGGSSGYGYTF
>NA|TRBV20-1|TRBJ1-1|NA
TGCAGTGCTAGAGATCTCAAATACACTGAAGCTTTCTTT
CSARDLKYTEAFF
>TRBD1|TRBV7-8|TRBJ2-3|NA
TGTGCCAGCAGCCCTTCGACAGGGGGTTTTACAGATACGCAGTATTTT
CASSPSTGGFTDTQYF
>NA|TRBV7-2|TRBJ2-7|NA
TGTGCCAGCAGCTTAGGGTACGTCTCCTACGGGCAGTACTTC
CASSLGYVSYGQYF
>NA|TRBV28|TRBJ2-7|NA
TGTGCCAGCCACCCTGCGGGTGGCTACGAGCAGTACTTC
CASHPAGGYEQYF
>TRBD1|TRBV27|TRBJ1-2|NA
TGTGCCAGCAGTTTAATCGGCGGGACAGGAGCCGATGGCTACACCTTC
CASSLIGGTGADGYTF
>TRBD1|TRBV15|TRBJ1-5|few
TGTGCCACCAGCGGGACAGGGGAAGAGCAGCCCCAGCATTTT
CATSGTGEEQPQHF
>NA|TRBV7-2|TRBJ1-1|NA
TGTGCCAGCAGCCTGACGACCCGACGTGGCACTGAAGCTTTCTTT
CASSLTTRRGTEAFF
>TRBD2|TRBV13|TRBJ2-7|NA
TGTGCCAACAGCCCCGGGACTAGCGAATTGTACGAGCAGTACTTC
CANSPGTSELYEQYF
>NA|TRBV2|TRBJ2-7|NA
TGTGCCAGCCAGTCGGCCAGGGGATTTTACGAGCAGTACTTC
CASQSARGFYEQYF
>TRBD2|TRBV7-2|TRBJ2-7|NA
TGTGCCAGCAGCTTATTACGGGGGGGCGGATACGAGCAGTACTTC
CASSLLRGGGYEQYF
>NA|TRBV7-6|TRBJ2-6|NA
TGTGCCAGCAGCTTAGTAGGGGCATTAAGCTCTGGGGCCAACGTCCTGACTTTC
CASSLVGALSSGANVLTF
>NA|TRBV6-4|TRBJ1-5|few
TGTGCCAGCAGTGTCAATTCGAATCAGCCCCAGCATTTT
CASSVNSNQPQHF
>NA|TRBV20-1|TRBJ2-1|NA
TGCAGGGCTACCCGTTCTGATGAGCAGTTCTTC
CRATRSDEQFF
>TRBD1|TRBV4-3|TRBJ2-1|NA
TGCGCCAGCAGCCAAGTTGCCGGGACAGGGGGCTATGAGCAGTTCTTC
CASSQVAGTGGYEQFF
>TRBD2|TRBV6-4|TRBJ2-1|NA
TGTGCCAGCAGTGCCAGGGGCGGGGGGTACGATACGGCCCACAATGAGCAGTTCTTC
CASSARGGGYDTAHNEQFF
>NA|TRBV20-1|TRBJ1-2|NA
TGCAGTGCTAGAGTTGGGGGCTTAGACTATGGCTACACCTTC
CSARVGGLDYGYTF
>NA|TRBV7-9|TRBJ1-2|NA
TGTGCCAGCAGCTTATTCAGTTCCAGAACCCGCTATGGCTACACCTTC
CASSLFSSRTRYGYTF
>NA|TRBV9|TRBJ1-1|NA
TGTGCCAGCAGCGTAGGATTAGAGAGGAACACTGAAGCTTTCTTT
CASSVGLERNTEAFF